This T cell receptor (beta chain) was sequenced during a study of T cell responses to AZD1222 COVID-19 vaccine (dated by TCRdb to the early 2020s). For the wider study: TCR sequencing was performed for 230 to 250 trial participants, of whom approximately 200 were given two doses of AZD1222 and approximately 25 were given two doses of MenACWY control vaccine. Trial participants were enrolled into age subgroups of 18-55, 56-69 and 70-plus years, which contained about 160, 30 and 59 TCR-sequenced participants, respectively. The full study reports these points: Participants were mostly white British and included more females than males, and it was suggested by the authors that clonal diversity may have been underestimated. Nearly half of unique spike-specific TCRs reportedly recognized epitopes outside regions mutated in the B.1.351 and B.1.1.7 variants. Only six AZD1222 recipients were SARS-CoV-2 seropositive at baseline, limiting conclusions about previously exposed vaccinees. In the small 56-69-year group, the increase in depth fell short of significance, most likely because of low power. The whole spike protein was spanned by vaccine-associated CD4 TCRs, and dominant responses were seen in regions 160-218 and 743-854. After two AZD1222 doses, both the breadth and the depth of spike-specific TCRs were significantly higher than at day 0 and than in MenACWY recipients. Because no day 14 peak-response samples were available, the repertoires could be characterized only after the peak T cell response.

What this sample's time point label stands for: baseline before first vaccination. What the treatment or condition label conveys for this sample: meningococcal conjugate vaccine given as trial control. The vaccinee samples were drawn from two UK trials, COV001 and COV002, one of which was a single-blind randomized controlled phase 2/3 trial testing AZD1222 (ChAdOx1 nCoV-19) in healthy adults. Trial participant PBMC samples were collected at day 0 and day 28 after the second dose for TCRbeta chain sequencing. This clone appeared once. Which antigen it targets is not known. Base-call qualities are not available, and no considerably larger clone is one nucleotide away. CDR1 and CDR2 were assigned from the germline V gene as SGHVS and FQNEAQ. V and J are truncated by 7 bases and 2 bases respectively, leaving an intervening sequence of 18 bases. Inclusive of the bounding cysteine and phenylalanine, the CDR3 is 15 residues long. Solely the CDR3 DNA is kept, with 45 bases framed from the first base.

The CDR3 regions of human TCRbeta chains were subjected to immunosequencing. Under the source paper's analysis protocol: TCRs in the repertoires were matched against a reference library of SARS-CoV-2-specific TCRs that had been generated with the MIRA antigen-specificity platform. Breadth meant the fraction of unique TCRs that were SARS-CoV-2-associated, whereas depth meant the fraction of total T cells that were SARS-CoV-2-associated. Using the MIRA data, each spike-specific TCR was mapped to the spike region that the TCR reacts to and placed in a CD4 or CD8 class. Log10-transformed breadth and depth values were compared by one-way ANOVA with Sidak's multiple comparisons tests. As stored in TCRdb, this immuneACCESS dataset retains in-frame rearrangements with V and J assigned. A fraction of the clones does not appear; measured against another copy, unresolved V genes explain less than half of the discrepancy, and the remainder lacks a known reason. V, J and clone size were drawn from that table, and D and trimming were deduced from the DNA. The sample profile shows 95,000 to 150,000 clones; roughly 87% of them were found once. About 4% of the sample is taken by the ten largest.

The source of this sequence is an adult in good health. This chain is built from TRBV7-8 and TRBJ2-7; the D gene cannot be resolved beyond TRBD1 or TRBD2, each matching 5 bases. The material was peripheral blood, obtained on day 0 of MenACWY control vaccination. The base sequence is TGTGCCAGCAACCCGGGCCCAGGGACCCCCTACGAGCAGTACTTC. Protein translation: CASNPGPGTPYEQYF. Beyond the CDR3, the reference TRBV7-8 and TRBJ2-7 genes provide the residues; the full variable domain reads: GAGVSQSPRYKVAKRGQDVALRCDPISGHVSLFWYQQALGQGPEFLTYFQNEAQLDKSGLPSDRFFAERPEGSVSTLKIQRTQQEDSAVYLCASNPGPGTPYEQYFGPGTRLTVT.